The 24 T cell receptor beta chains presented below share a single source sample, sequenced in a study of blood T cell repertoires in COVID-19. The assay was immunoSEQ multiplex PCR, and TCRdb's table has in-frame clones only and misses some. Of about 130,000 clones listed, more than 85% were seen once; the top ten hold about 4.4%. Sequences were obtained from peripheral blood. Source of these receptors: a man aged 60 to 69 with COVID-19, enrolled during active disease.

The CDR3 sequence: CASSLLQGDNSPLHF. The DNA of the CDR3 is TGCGCCAGCAGCTTACTCCAGGGGGATAATTCACCCCTCCACTTT. The chain combines TRBV5-1 with TRBJ1-6, with TRBD1 identical over 7 bases. The ends lost 2 bases at V and 5 bases at J; junction bases unmatched: 4. The CDR3 has 15 residues. The germline V gene encodes CDR1 SGHRS and CDR2 YFSETQ. Variable domain in full (rest from reference TRBV5-1 and TRBJ1-6): KAGVTQTPRYLIKTRGQQVTLSCSPISGHRSVSWYQQTPGQGLQFLFEYFSETQRNKGNFPGRFSGRQFSNSRSEMNVSTLELGDSALYLCASSLLQGDNSPLHFGNGTRLTVT.

DNA for the CDR3: TGTGCCAGCAGCTTAGGAGGCTCCGGGGCCAACGTCCTGACTTTC. Its protein is CASSLGGSGANVLTF. The rearrangement links TRBV7-2 to TRBJ2-6; D gene unclear. The CDR3 extends over 15 amino acids. V was trimmed by 1 base and J by 4 bases, leaving 8 bases between them. Germline values: CDR1 SGHTA, CDR2 FQGNSA.

V gene TRBV6-5 combines with J gene TRBJ2-3; possible D gene TRBD2, 6 bases. Germline values: CDR1 MNHEY, CDR2 SVGAGI. This CDR3 contains 13 residues. The V and J ends lost 7 bases and 5 bases respectively, with 13 bases between them. DNA of the CDR3: TGTGCCAGCATGAGCGGCGGGAAAGATACGCAGTATTTT. Its translation: CASMSGGKDTQYF.

In its sample, this clone was seen once. This sequence joins TRBV7-2 and TRBJ1-5; no definite D call. V was clipped by 1 base and J by 0 bases, with 7 bases between them. Germline V CDR1 and CDR2: SGHTA, FQGNSA. This CDR3 contains 15 residues. For the CDR3, the DNA is TGTGCCAGCAGCTTAGGGAGGCCTAGCAATCAGCCCCAGCATTTT. It encodes CASSLGRPSNQPQHF.

This chain connects TRBV7-2 to TRBJ1-3, with D possibly being TRBD1 (6 bases). The CDR3 has 15 amino acids. The ends were cut back, 3 bases at V and 4 bases at J, with 13 bases in the middle. Germline V gene sequence: CDR1 SGHTA, CDR2 FQGNSA. The CDR3 DNA follows: TGTGCCAGCAGCTTCTTGGGGGCAGTAGGAAACACCATATATTTT. Its protein product is CASSFLGAVGNTIYF.

The V gene is TRBV12-3 or TRBV12-4, the J gene TRBJ1-5, with D maybe TRBD1 (6 bases). V was cut by 3 bases and J by 5 bases, with 8 bases left in between. The CDR3 is 13 residues long. CDR3 loop: CASSFNRDQPQHF. Here the CDR3 DNA reads TGTGCCAGCAGTTTCAACAGGGATCAGCCCCAGCATTTT.

This clone came up once. The chain links TRBV6-5 to TRBJ2-7; a possible D gene is TRBD2 (7 bases). V lost 7 bases and J 5 bases, leaving 18 bases between the germline ends. This CDR3 comprises 14 residues. Germline CDR1 and CDR2: MNHEY and SVGAGI. CDR3 nucleotide sequence: TGTGCCAGCAAAGAGGGGGGGTATCGGGACGAGCAGTACTTC. Translating gives CASKEGGYRDEQYF.

The CDR3 DNA sequence: TGTGCCAGCAGTTACGGTCGGAGCCAGCCCCAGCATTTT. It specifies CASSYGRSQPQHF. J is TRBJ1-5 and V is TRBV6-5; D gene uncertain. Per the germline V gene, CDR1 is MNHEY and CDR2 is SVGAGI. The germline V and J ends were trimmed by 2 bases and 7 bases, with 9 bases remaining between them. This CDR3 is 13 amino acids long.

The chain joins TRBV3-1 (or the pseudogene TRBV3-2) to TRBJ1-3, with D perhaps matching TRBD1 (6 bases). V shed 4 bases and J shed 0 bases, with 19 bases lying between them. The length of the CDR3 is 18 residues. Germline CDR1 is LGHDT and CDR2 is YNNKEL (reference sequence). CDR3 loop: CASSPLGTFSSSGNTIYF. CDR3 bases: TGTGCCAGCAGCCCTTTAGGGACATTTAGCAGCTCTGGAAACACCATATATTTT.

The chain is built from TRBV7-9 and TRBJ1-1; 7 bases align to TRBD1. The V segment lost 5 bases and the J segment 7 bases; nucleotides outside the gene matches: 7. The CDR3 spans 13 residues. The germline V gene has CDR1 SEHNR and CDR2 FQNEAQ (reference sequence). CDR3 in DNA: TGTGCCAGCAGCCCCACAGGGGCTATTGAAGCTTTCTTT. This sequence encodes CASSPTGAIEAFF.

The chain recombines TRBV7-8 with TRBJ2-2, with unresolved D. The CDR3 consists of 13 residues. Trimming pared 6 bases from V and 7 bases from J, leaving 12 bases between. Looked up from germline, CDR1 is SGHVS and CDR2 is FQNEAQ. This CDR3 is CASRTLDNGELFF. The CDR3 DNA sequence: TGTGCCAGCAGAACATTAGACAACGGGGAGCTGTTTTTT.

This clone was counted only a few times. The genes are TRBV29-1 and TRBJ2-3; a weak D match, TRBD2 (6 bases). This CDR3 region has 14 residues. The germline V gene has CDR1 SQVTM and CDR2 ANQGSEA. V was trimmed by 6 bases and J by 3 bases, leaving 16 bases between them. The CDR3 bases are TGCAGCGTCCAGGGAGGATCTTGGACAGATACGCAGTATTTT. Residues: CSVQGGSWTDTQYF.

The chain is built from TRBV19 and TRBJ1-4, with 10 bases fitting TRBD1. From germline, CDR1 is LNHDA and CDR2 SQIVND (reference sequence). The trim removed 7 bases at V and 4 bases at J, leaving 6 bases unmatched. This CDR3 comprises 15 residues. This chain's CDR3 is CASTRTGGINEKLFF. The CDR3 DNA sequence: TGTGCCAGTACCAGGACAGGGGGGATTAATGAAAAACTGTTTTTT.

This clone was seen just once. The rearrangement joins TRBV12-5 to TRBJ1-5; the D gene is possibly TRBD1 (5 bases). Trimming took off 8 bases at V and 7 bases at J, with 12 bases between the two ends. This CDR3 contains 12 residues. Germline V gene sequence: CDR1 LGHNT, CDR2 FRNRAP. The CDR3 DNA sequence: TGTGCTAGTAGGGCAGGGAGGCAGCCCCAGCATTTT. It encodes CASRAGRQPQHF.

Comments on this clone: The same CDR3 can be traced to other DNA sequences in this sample. The chain employs TRBV9 and TRBJ1-3; D is undetermined. The V end was cut by 2 bases, the J end by 1 base, with 10 bases between. This CDR3 has 15 residues. Germline values: CDR1 SGDLS, CDR2 YYNGEE. In nucleotides, the CDR3 is TGTGCCAGCAGCGTGGGCAGTTTTTCTGGAAACACCATATATTTT. This gives the protein CASSVGSFSGNTIYF.

The genes are TRBV5-4 and TRBJ2-2, with 7 bases fitting TRBD2. The CDR3 has 16 amino acids. Germline V lookup: CDR1 SGHNT, CDR2 YYREEE (reference sequence). Trimming took 1 base from V and 1 from J; bases not matched to a gene: 4. The CDR3, as DNA: TGTGCCAGCAGCTTGTCACTAGCGAGGAACACCGGGGAGCTGTTTTTT. Encoded protein: CASSLSLARNTGELFF.

This chain joins TRBV3-1 (or the pseudogene TRBV3-2) and TRBJ1-2; 7 nucleotides line up with TRBD1. Per the germline V gene, CDR1 is LGHDT and CDR2 is YNNKEL (reference sequence). V trimming: 6 bases; J trimming: 6 bases; junction bases outside the gene matches: 10. This CDR3 is 14 amino acids long. The CDR3 DNA is TGTGCCAGCAGACCCAGGGGGACGGTGCATGGCTACACCTTC. Translating it yields CASRPRGTVHGYTF.

This sequence joins TRBV2 and TRBJ2-3; weak D call: TRBD2 (5 bases). This CDR3 is 16 amino acids long. V lost 7 bases and J 0 bases, leaving 17 bases between the germline ends. Germline V gene lookup returns CDR1 SNHLY and CDR2 FYNNEI. The CDR3 coding sequence is TGTGCCAGCACCTCAGAACGGGATCCTAGCACAGATACGCAGTATTTT. Translation gives CASTSERDPSTDTQYF.

The chain carries TRBV2 and TRBJ1-5; 7 bases fit TRBD1. From germline, CDR1 is SNHLY and CDR2 FYNNEI. The CDR3 length is 14 residues. V shed 7 bases, J shed 0 bases, and the junction held 3 bases outside the gene matches. The CDR3 region has the DNA TGTGCCAGCACGGACAGGTATAGCAATCAGCCCCAGCATTTT. Its translation is CASTDRYSNQPQHF.

This clone was counted a few times. The chain carries TRBV5-4 and TRBJ2-5; 9 positions agree with TRBD2. J gave up 4 bases and V 2 bases, and 9 bases lay outside the gene matches. This CDR3 has 16 amino acids. CDR1 and CDR2 from the germline V gene are SGHNT and YYREEE (reference sequence). The CDR3, as DNA: TGTGCCAGCAGCTTAAGCGGCGGGGGGGCCGGAGAGACCCAGTACTTC. It yields the protein CASSLSGGGAGETQYF.

The V and J genes are TRBV19 and TRBJ2-4, with D maybe TRBD1 (6 bases). Trimming took off 3 bases at V and 0 bases at J, with 9 bases between the two ends. Germline CDR1 reads LNHDA; CDR2 reads SQIVND (reference sequence). The CDR3 consists of 15 residues. CDR3 in DNA: TGTGCCAGTAGTATCGGGACAATAGCCAAAAACATTCAGTACTTC. The encoded protein is CASSIGTIAKNIQYF.

The genes are TRBV5-4 and TRBJ2-3; TRBD2 aligns across 9 bases. Germline CDR1 and CDR2: SGHNT and YYREEE (reference sequence). Trimming cost V 6 bases and J 2 bases; bases outside gene matches: 13. There are 17 residues in the CDR3. The CDR3, as DNA: TGTGCCAGCATCCCGGGCGGGGGGGCCTCCCCCACAGATACGCAGTATTTT. Translating it yields CASIPGGGASPTDTQYF.

The chain combines TRBV7-3 with TRBJ1-1; D is possibly TRBD1 (5 bases). V shed 3 bases and J shed 4 bases, with 9 bases lying between them. Germline values: CDR1 SGHTA, CDR2 FQGTGA. This CDR3 has 13 amino acids. The CDR3, as DNA: TGTGCCAGCAGCTTCTACGGGGGCACTGAAGCTTTCTTT. Its translation: CASSFYGGTEAFF.

Concerning this clone itself: This sample also contains other DNA sequences that code for the same CDR3. This chain connects TRBV7-8 to TRBJ2-1; D is unresolved. The V end lost 2 bases, the J end lost 2 bases, and 10 bases lay between the germline ends. The CDR3 contains 15 residues. Germline CDR1 SGHVS, CDR2 FQNEAQ. The CDR3 spells CASSLRQGPYNEQFF. In DNA form, the CDR3 reads TGTGCCAGCAGCTTACGACAAGGCCCCTACAATGAGCAGTTCTTC.